Following are 29 T cell receptor beta chains from one sample sequenced in a study of blood T cells in healthy people across ages. Alongside a J-beta primer mix, a sample-barcoded 5' primer served in a second PCR lasting about 6 to 11 cycles. TCRdb redid the calling of the 5' RACE reads with MiXCR, one entry per CDR3 protein. Of roughly 1 million distinct CDR3 sequences listed, 20% to 25% are singletons. The sample was also reused in another study, on T cells of mothers and their children.

Sequenced material: blood. These receptors originate from a girl aged 2-10 years in good health.

Worth noting for this clonotype: A junction end diverges from the germline sequence, so it may reflect a read error. Here the CDR3 reads CSSSVRGVAFYTGELFF. The CDR3 coding sequence is TGTTCCAGCAGCGTCCGCGGTGTGGCATTCTACACCGGGGAGCTGTTTTTT. This sequence joins TRBV7-9 and TRBJ2-2, with D uncertain. From germline, CDR1 is SEHNR and CDR2 FQNEAQ (reference sequence). The length of the CDR3 is 17 residues.

The CDR3 here is CSATHNEQFF. The CDR3 coding sequence is TGCAGCGCGACACACAATGAGCAGTTCTTC. The V and J genes are TRBV29-1 and TRBJ2-1; D ambiguous. In germline, CDR1 is SQVTM, CDR2 ANQGSEA. This CDR3 comprises 10 residues. V was cut by 7 bases and J by 5 bases, with 6 bases left in between.

The V call is TRBV11-3, the J call TRBJ1-1; D remains ambiguous. V was clipped by 8 bases and J by 1 base, with 8 bases between them. This CDR3 has 12 residues. In germline, CDR1 is SGHNT, CDR2 YENEEA. CDR3 bases: TGTGCCAGCGCCTGGGGGAACACTGAAGCTTTCTTT. The encoded protein is CASAWGNTEAFF.

This clonotype has a handful of counts. This chain joins TRBV7-9 and TRBJ2-7; 10 bases align to TRBD1. Germline trimming cut 2 bases from V and 1 base from J; bases unmatched to any gene: 5. Germline V gene lookup returns CDR1 SEHNR and CDR2 FQNEAQ (reference sequence). The CDR3 is 16 amino acids. As DNA, the CDR3 is TGTGCCAGCAGCTTACATTTGGGACAGGGGTCCTACGAGCAGTACTTC. Residues: CASSLHLGQGSYEQYF.

Many counts were recorded for this clonotype. V usage is TRBV29-1 and J usage is TRBJ2-5; D is possibly TRBD1 or TRBD2 (5 bases each). The assigned J gene may be wrong: the sequence end matches TRBJ2-7 better. Germline-derived CDR1 and CDR2 are SQVTM and ANQGSEA. The CDR3 consists of 15 residues. DNA for the CDR3: TGCAGCGTAGCTTCTCGGGACGACGGCTCCTACGAGCAGTACTTC. It yields the protein CSVASRDDGSYEQYF.

CDR3 residues: CASSQGLAGSYNEQFF. DNA of the CDR3: TGTGCCAGCAGCCAAGGACTAGCGGGATCCTACAATGAGCAGTTCTTC. This sequence joins TRBV6-5 and TRBJ2-1, with 12 bases fitting TRBD2. This CDR3 has 16 amino acids. The junction had 4 bases not matched to a gene; V was cut back by 6 bases and J by 1 base. Germline values: CDR1 MNHEY, CDR2 SVGAGI.

This rearrangement joins TRBV28 to TRBJ1-2, with D perhaps matching TRBD1 (5 bases). The germline gives CDR1 MDHEN, CDR2 SYDVKM. Trimming took off 5 bases at V and 4 bases at J, with 17 bases between the two ends. The CDR3 is 15 amino acids. This CDR3 reads CASSPKEGSFYGYTF. Written as DNA, the CDR3 is TGTGCCAGCAGTCCCAAAGAGGGGTCCTTCTATGGCTACACCTTC.

Comment on this clonotype: Sequence at one end of the junction differs from germline and may be a read error. J is TRBJ2-2 and V is TRBV4-1; 8 nucleotides line up with TRBD2. CDR1 and CDR2 (germline): MGHRA, YSYEKL. This CDR3 has 15 amino acids. CDR3 nucleotide sequence: TGCGCCAGTAGCCAAGGGGCGGGAGGTTTTCGGGAGCTGTTTTTT. This sequence encodes CASSQGAGGFRELFF.

This clonotype was detected only a few times. This chain uses TRBV7-2 with TRBJ2-1, with D perhaps TRBD1 or TRBD2 (5 bases each). Looked up from germline, CDR1 is SGHTA and CDR2 is FQGNSA. V shed 4 bases and J shed 11 bases, with 18 bases lying between them. The CDR3 consists of 14 residues. CDR3 bases: TGTGCCAGCAGCTCAAGGGACGGAGTTGTAAAGCAGTTCTTC. It is translated as CASSSRDGVVKQFF. Full variable domain (rest looked up from reference TRBV7-2 and TRBJ2-1): GAGVSQSPSNKVTEKGKDVELRCDPISGHTALYWYRQSLGQGLEFLIYFQGNSAPDKSGLPSDRFSAERTGGSVSTLTIQRTQQEDSAVYLCASSSRDGVVKQFFGPGTRLTVL.

The chain is built from TRBV4-3 and TRBJ1-2, with 8 bases identical to TRBD1. V trimming: 5 bases; J trimming: 3 bases; junction bases outside the gene matches: 11. Looked up from germline, CDR1 is LGHNA and CDR2 is YSLEER. This CDR3 is built from 16 residues. Here the CDR3 reads CASSLRDRSSYYGYTF. DNA for the CDR3: TGCGCCAGCAGCTTGCGGGACAGGTCGTCCTACTATGGCTACACCTTC.

The chain couples TRBV9 to TRBJ2-1; no definite D call. Trimming stripped 1 base from V and 8 bases from J, with 10 bases between. Germline CDR1 reads SGDLS; CDR2 reads YYNGEE. This CDR3 is 13 amino acids long. The CDR3 nucleotides are TGTGCCAGCAGCGTACCCTCACGGGATGAGCAGTTCTTC. Translation: CASSVPSRDEQFF.

The chain joins TRBV7-2 to TRBJ2-1, with TRBD2 identical over 14 bases. The length of the CDR3 is 16 residues. The V gene end was trimmed by 7 bases and the J gene end by 6 bases; junction bases not matched to a gene: 8. Per the germline V gene, CDR1 is SGHTA and CDR2 is FQGNSA. The CDR3 DNA follows: TGTGCCAGCATGGGACTAGCGGGGGCTAAGGGCAATGAGCAGTTCTTC. Protein sequence: CASMGLAGAKGNEQFF.

The CDR3 DNA reads TGCAGCGGCGTACCTGCAGGGAACTACGAGCAGTACTTC. Translation: CSGVPAGNYEQYF. The V and J genes are TRBV29-1 and TRBJ2-7; D possibly corresponds to TRBD1 (5 bases). The V gene's germline CDR1 is SQVTM and CDR2 ANQGSEA. V was shortened by 7 bases and J by 3 bases, with 16 bases between the two germline ends. The CDR3 loop spans 13 amino acids.

The chain has TRBV25-1 and TRBJ2-1; D may be TRBD2 (6 bases). The germline V gene has CDR1 MGHDK and CDR2 SYGVNS. The V end lost 3 bases, the J end lost 6 bases, and 12 bases lay between the germline ends. The CDR3 loop spans 14 amino acids. The CDR3 spells CASSELGTRNEQFF. The CDR3 nucleotides read TGTGCCAGCAGTGAGCTGGGGACTCGCAATGAGCAGTTCTTC.

The chain couples TRBV12-3 or TRBV12-4 to TRBJ2-2; tentative D call: TRBD1 (6 bases). This CDR3 contains 14 residues. V shed 5 bases and J shed 4 bases, with 11 bases lying between them. The CDR3 sequence: CASSDRSGTGELFF. The DNA for the CDR3 is TGTGCCAGCAGTGACAGGTCCGGCACCGGGGAGCTGTTTTTT.

A few counts support this clonotype. As DNA, the CDR3 is TGTGCCAGCAGCTTAAGTGAGGAAACGGAGACCCAGTACTTC. Amino acid sequence: CASSLSEETETQYF. J is TRBJ2-5 and V is TRBV7-2, with unresolved D. V gave up 2 bases and J gave up 5 bases, with 12 bases separating them. Per the germline V gene, CDR1 is SGHTA and CDR2 is FQGNSA. The CDR3 contains 14 residues.

V gene TRBV3-1 combines with J gene TRBJ2-7; the D is unclear. CDR3 length: 16 amino acids. The V and J ends lost 0 bases and 2 bases respectively, with 14 bases between them. From germline, CDR1 is LGHDT and CDR2 YNNKEL (reference sequence). The CDR3 bases are TGTGCCAGCAGCCAAGATTCATGGACCCAGACCTACGAGCAGTACTTC. It yields the protein CASSQDSWTQTYEQYF.

The chain is built from TRBV13 and TRBJ2-1; TRBD1 matches 8 bases. The DNA end favors TRBJ2-5, so the J call may be wrong. CDR3 length: 20 residues. Germline V gene lookup returns CDR1 PRHDT and CDR2 FYEKMQ (reference sequence). The CDR3 sequence: CASSLRAGGPGQDIWETQYF. Written as DNA, the CDR3 is TGTGCCAGCAGCTTGAGGGCCGGTGGGCCGGGACAGGACATTTGGGAGACCCAGTACTTC.

This clonotype was observed a handful of times. V usage is TRBV5-6 and J usage is TRBJ2-6; 7 positions match TRBD1. The CDR3 covers 16 residues. Germline V gives CDR1 SGHDT, CDR2 YYEEEE. After removal of 3 bases from V and 0 bases from J, the junction contained 3 bases not matched to a gene. The CDR3 is CASSWDSPSGANVLTF. DNA of the CDR3: TGTGCCAGCAGCTGGGACAGCCCCTCTGGGGCCAACGTCCTGACTTTC.

This clonotype was seen a handful of times. This chain joins TRBV28 and TRBJ2-5; D is undetermined. Germline-derived CDR1 and CDR2 are MDHEN and SYDVKM. V was clipped by 10 bases and J by 1 base, with 13 bases between them. The CDR3 is 13 amino acids. In nucleotides, the CDR3 is TGTGCCACCCGACACGCGGCCCAAGAGACCCAGTACTTC. Protein product: CATRHAAQETQYF.

The rearrangement uses TRBV27 and TRBJ1-3; D unresolved. Germline CDR1 reads MNHEY; CDR2 reads SMNVEV (reference sequence). The CDR3 is 16 amino acids. V gave up 6 bases and J gave up 0 bases, with 15 bases separating them. The CDR3 spells CASSKVALTSGNTIYF. CDR3 nucleotide sequence: TGTGCCAGCAGCAAAGTGGCCCTCACCTCTGGAAACACCATATATTTT.

Of note for this clonotype: A junction end diverges from the germline sequence, so it may reflect a read error. The CDR3 nucleotides read TGCAGTGCTAGAGATCCGGGTTTCCAAGAGGCCCAGTACTTC. It yields the protein CSARDPGFQEAQYF. The V gene is TRBV20-1, the J gene TRBJ2-5; D is unclear. Per germline, CDR1 DFQATT and CDR2 SNEGSKA (reference sequence). This CDR3 contains 14 residues.

This clonotype was seen only a few times. This rearrangement joins TRBV29-1 to TRBJ1-1; D may be TRBD1 (6 bases). V gave up 8 bases and J gave up 1 base, with 17 bases separating them. CDR3 length: 14 amino acids. Germline V gives CDR1 SQVTM, CDR2 ANQGSEA. Here the CDR3 reads CSYRGGSGNTEAFF. In DNA form, the CDR3 reads TGCAGCTACAGAGGGGGGTCGGGGAACACTGAAGCTTTCTTT.

This clonotype was found many times. CDR3 region: CASSLVSGSLETQYF. CDR3 bases: TGTGCCAGCAGTTTGGTAAGCGGGAGCCTTGAGACCCAGTACTTC. This chain connects TRBV28 to TRBJ2-5; 8 nucleotides line up with TRBD2. The V and J ends lost 3 bases and 5 bases, in that order; junction bases with no gene match: 8. Germline CDR1 is MDHEN and CDR2 is SYDVKM. CDR3 length: 15 amino acids.

This chain uses TRBV5-1 with TRBJ2-7; D might be TRBD2 (5 bases). This CDR3 spans 16 amino acids. Trimming cost V 4 bases and J 2 bases, with 19 bases left between them. The germline V gene has CDR1 SGHRS and CDR2 YFSETQ. Here the CDR3 DNA reads TGCGCCAGCAGCAGAATTCCGGACGGACTTACCTACGAGCAGTACTTC. Its translation: CASSRIPDGLTYEQYF.

V is TRBV9 and J is TRBJ2-3; D call uncertain. Trimming shortened V by 6 bases and J by 1 base, and 15 bases separated the two germline ends. CDR1 SGDLS and CDR2 YYNGEE come from the germline V gene. This CDR3 comprises 15 residues. The CDR3 coding sequence is TGTGCCAGCATGCAGTCGGCGGCAGGCACAGATACGCAGTATTTT. Translating it yields CASMQSAAGTDTQYF.

This clonotype showed up just a few times. V usage is TRBV29-1 and J usage is TRBJ2-3; D unresolved. CDR3 length equals 10 residues. The V end was cut by 5 bases, the J end by 4 bases, with 4 bases between. Germline assignment: CDR1 SQVTM and CDR2 ANQGSEA. The CDR3 nucleotides read TGCAGCGTTTCGGCAGATACGCAGTATTTT. Its protein is CSVSADTQYF.

This clonotype was seen only a few times. The chain recombines TRBV3-1 with TRBJ2-5, with D perhaps being TRBD1 or TRBD2 (5 bases each). With the DNA end fitting TRBJ2-7 better, the J assignment may be wrong. The CDR3 runs to 15 residues. The germline gives CDR1 LGHDT, CDR2 YNNKEL (reference sequence). Here the CDR3 reads CASSQSPGPSYEQYF. The CDR3 DNA sequence: TGTGCCAGCAGCCAATCACCGGGGCCATCCTACGAGCAGTACTTC.

The chain combines TRBV7-2 with TRBJ1-2, with D possibly matching TRBD1 (6 bases). The V end was cut by 5 bases, the J end by 8 bases, with 27 bases between. The germline CDR1 and CDR2 sequences are SGHTA and FQGNSA. This CDR3 is built from 17 residues. The CDR3 reads CASSVGQIFSIAKGYTF. DNA for the CDR3: TGTGCCAGCAGCGTAGGACAGATTTTCTCCATTGCTAAGGGCTACACCTTC.